These 18 T cell receptor beta chains were all obtained from the same sample, sequenced in a study of identical twins. TCRdb analysed the 5' RACE reads with MiXCR anew, one entry per CDR3 protein. The data show some 500,000 distinct CDR3 sequences, roughly an eighth seen once. These data also featured in a second study, about yellow fever vaccine responses in identical twins.

Sequenced sample: CD4+ T cells sorted from blood. The receptor source for this set is a woman aged 18-29 years in good health.

This chain joins TRBV24-1 and TRBJ1-2; D is uncertain. Germline V gene sequence: CDR1 KGHDR, CDR2 SFDVKD. V lost 6 bases, J lost 3 bases, and 7 bases lay in between. The CDR3 runs to 12 residues. The CDR3 protein is CATSSADYGYTF. CDR3 coding DNA: TGTGCCACCAGTTCAGCCGACTATGGCTACACCTTC.

The chain joins TRBV6-1 to TRBJ2-2, with 10 positions matching TRBD1. The CDR3 is 15 residues long. V was clipped by 6 bases and J by 3 bases; unmatched bases: 4. CDR1 and CDR2 (germline): MNHNS, SASEGT. CDR3 nucleotide sequence: TGTGCCAGCAGCTGGACAGGGGGGGACACCGGGGAGCTGTTTTTT. Translated: CASSWTGGDTGELFF.

V usage is TRBV2 and J usage is TRBJ1-1; tentative D call: TRBD1 (6 bases). Trimming left V 8 bases short and J 0 bases short, with 16 bases between. The germline CDR1 and CDR2 sequences are SNHLY and FYNNEI. This CDR3 contains 15 residues. The DNA of the CDR3 is TGTGCCAGCCACCGGCCCGAGGGGGTGAACACTGAAGCTTTCTTT. This encodes CASHRPEGVNTEAFF.

This clonotype occurred a few times. This chain uses TRBV9 with TRBJ2-3, with 10 bases lining up with TRBD2. Germline V gene lookup returns CDR1 SGDLS and CDR2 YYNGEE. This CDR3 is built from 15 residues. V shed 4 bases and J 5 bases; nucleotides not matched to a gene: 7. The CDR3 sequence is CASSYSGRAEDTQYF. For the CDR3, the DNA is TGTGCCAGCAGCTACAGCGGGAGGGCCGAAGATACGCAGTATTTT.

DNA of the CDR3: TGTGCCAGTTTTGGTGCTAGACTCACCGGGGAGCTGTTTTTT. This translates into CASFGARLTGELFF. The gene calls are TRBV6-2 or TRBV6-3 and TRBJ2-2; D not resolved. CDR1 and CDR2 from the germline V gene are MNHEY and SVGEGT. Trimming stripped 9 bases from V and 4 bases from J, with 15 bases between. The CDR3 runs 14 residues.

This clonotype has more than one count but fewer than ten. The chain employs TRBV20-1 and TRBJ2-1; D gene uncertain. Per germline, CDR1 DFQATT and CDR2 SNEGSKA (reference sequence). V was shortened by 4 bases and J by 0 bases, with 13 bases between the two germline ends. The CDR3 has 15 residues. CDR3 in amino acids: CSATPGQVSYNEQFF. The CDR3 DNA follows: TGCAGTGCTACCCCCGGCCAGGTCTCCTACAATGAGCAGTTCTTC.

The V and J genes are TRBV12-3 or TRBV12-4 and TRBJ2-1, with 12 bases aligning to TRBD2. With 5 bases clipped from V and 8 bases from J, the junction kept 10 bases outside the gene matches. CDR3 length: 16 amino acids. The CDR3 DNA follows: TGTGCCAGCAGTGGTTCCCTAGCGGGAGGGCCCCATGAGCAGTTCTTC. It yields the protein CASSGSLAGGPHEQFF.

The CDR3 loop reads CASAPSGRVSEQFF. Written as DNA, the CDR3 is TGTGCCAGCGCACCTAGCGGGAGGGTTAGTGAGCAGTTCTTC. The rearrangement joins TRBV4-2 to TRBJ2-1; 12 bases are shared with TRBD2. The CDR3 totals 14 residues. Per germline, CDR1 LGHNA and CDR2 YNFKEQ. V was clipped by 8 bases and J by 9 bases; unmatched bases: 8.

The CDR3 loop reads CASSQGMGQGASGYTF. The CDR3 nucleotides are TGCGCCAGCAGCCAAGGGATGGGACAGGGGGCGAGTGGCTACACCTTC. The gene calls are TRBV4-3 and TRBJ1-2; TRBD1 aligns across 12 bases. With 1 base clipped from V and 7 bases from J, the junction kept 7 bases outside the gene matches. The germline gives CDR1 LGHNA, CDR2 YSLEER. CDR3 length: 16 residues.

J is TRBJ2-1 and V is TRBV2, with D possibly matching TRBD1 (5 bases). V was shortened by 5 bases and J by 7 bases, with 15 bases between the two germline ends. The germline CDR1 and CDR2 sequences are SNHLY and FYNNEI. The CDR3 consists of 14 residues. In DNA form, the CDR3 reads TGTGCCAGCAGTCCACCCAGGGCAGGGAATGAGCAGTTCTTC. Translating gives CASSPPRAGNEQFF.

A few counts support this clonotype. The chain has TRBV7-9 and TRBJ2-3; maybe TRBD2 (5 bases). Germline CDR1 SEHNR, CDR2 FQNEAQ (reference sequence). V was cut by 6 bases and J by 5 bases, with 12 bases left in between. CDR3 length: 13 residues. The CDR3, as DNA: TGTGCCAGCAGGGATCCGGGAATAGATACGCAGTATTTT. It translates to CASRDPGIDTQYF. Filled out from reference TRBV7-9 and TRBJ2-3, the complete variable domain reads DTGVSQNPRHKITKRGQNVTFRCDPISEHNRLYWYRQTLGQGPEFLTYFQNEAQLEKSRLLSDRFSAERPKGSFSTLEIQRTEQGDSAMYLCASRDPGIDTQYFGPGTRLTVL.

This clonotype was detected a few times. This chain uses TRBV6-5 with TRBJ1-5; 11 bases are a match to TRBD1. CDR1 is MNHEY and CDR2 is SVGAGI in the germline V gene. The V and J ends lost 6 bases and 2 bases, in that order; junction bases with no gene match: 12. The CDR3 loop spans 18 amino acids. As DNA, the CDR3 is TGTGCCAGCAGCTACCAGACAGGGACAGGGGGTGGCAATCAGCCCCAGCATTTT. As protein: CASSYQTGTGGGNQPQHF.

This clonotype was seen ten or more times. The V call is TRBV12-3 or TRBV12-4, the J call TRBJ2-7, with 9 nucleotides matching TRBD2. The CDR3 is made up of 14 amino acids. V shed 7 bases and J 2 bases; nucleotides not matched to a gene: 6. Here the CDR3 DNA reads TGTGCCAGCAAGTTAGCGGGAGACACCTACGAGCAGTACTTC. Its translation: CASKLAGDTYEQYF.

The gene calls are TRBV12-3 or TRBV12-4 and TRBJ2-7; 8 positions agree with TRBD2. V shed 2 bases and J 1 base; nucleotides not matched to a gene: 7. This CDR3 spans 16 amino acids. The DNA of the CDR3 is TGTGCCAGCAGTTTACTTCTCGGGGGGGCATCCTACGAGCAGTACTTC. Translated: CASSLLLGGASYEQYF.

The rearrangement joins TRBV3-1 to TRBJ2-1; TRBD2 matches 8 bases. Germline CDR1 LGHDT, CDR2 YNNKEL (reference sequence). After removal of 2 bases from V and 7 bases from J, the junction contained 7 bases not matched to a gene. The CDR3 extends over 15 amino acids. CDR3 protein: CASSQLLGGGNEQFF. The CDR3 coding sequence is TGTGCCAGCAGCCAACTCTTGGGCGGGGGGAATGAGCAGTTCTTC.

The rearrangement uses TRBV7-9 and TRBJ1-1, with D unclear. This CDR3 comprises 15 residues. Germline V gene lookup returns CDR1 SEHNR and CDR2 FQNEAQ (reference sequence). V gave up 3 bases and J gave up 3 bases, with 14 bases separating them. DNA of the CDR3: TGTGCCAGCAGCTTTGTAAGGGCAATGGACACTGAAGCTTTCTTT. Translated, it gives CASSFVRAMDTEAFF.

The rearrangement uses TRBV4-3 and TRBJ2-5, with D hard to call. The CDR3 length is 13 residues. The germline CDR1 and CDR2 sequences are LGHNA and YSLEER. The ends were cut back, 0 bases at V and 7 bases at J, with 9 bases in the middle. The chain's CDR3 is CASSQDLSGTQYF. CDR3 sequence (DNA): TGCGCCAGCAGCCAAGATCTGTCCGGGACCCAGTACTTC.

The chain carries TRBV5-1 and TRBJ2-2, with D tentatively TRBD1 (5 bases). V gave up 6 bases and J gave up 4 bases, with 25 bases separating them. Germline CDR1 SGHRS, CDR2 YFSETQ. This CDR3 spans 18 amino acids. The CDR3 spells CASTPGQGGLRGTGELFF. The CDR3 bases are TGCGCCAGCACCCCCGGGCAGGGTGGTTTAAGGGGCACCGGGGAGCTGTTTTTT.